The 2 T cell receptor beta chains in this list originate from one sample, sequenced in a study of CD8 T cells in ankylosing spondylitis. TCRdb redid the calling of the 5' RACE reads with MiXCR, one entry per CDR3 protein. Among 130,000 to 150,000 distinct CDR3 sequences listed, 6.5% to 8.5% were seen once. What was sequenced was synovial fluid, either unsorted or a sorted T cell fraction (not recorded which). These TCRs come from a male donor with ankylosing spondylitis.

This clonotype was picked up many times. This chain links TRBV6-6 with TRBJ1-1; 10 bases align to TRBD1. The CDR3 has 12 amino acids. V shed 4 bases, J shed 10 bases, and the junction held 3 bases outside the gene matches. Per germline, CDR1 MNHNY and CDR2 SVGAGI (reference sequence). The CDR3 is CASSSDRGRAFF. The CDR3 coding sequence is TGTGCCAGCAGTTCTGACAGGGGGCGAGCTTTCTTT.

This sequence joins TRBV7-9 and TRBJ2-1; the D gene is possibly TRBD1 (6 bases). The CDR3 totals 15 residues. V was cut by 3 bases and J by 3 bases, with 12 bases left in between. Germline loops: CDR1 SEHNR, CDR2 FQNEAQ (reference sequence). Here the CDR3 reads CASSLGAAYYNEQFF. Written as DNA, the CDR3 is TGTGCCAGCAGCTTGGGGGCCGCATACTACAATGAGCAGTTCTTC.